These T cell receptor beta chains were read from a single sample in a study of cytomegalovirus exposure and HLA in healthy donors. Profiled with immunoSEQ multiplex PCR; TCRdb holds only in-frame clones, not every one. The sample has 95,000 to 150,000 clones; 77% are singletons. What was sequenced was PBMCs. These receptors were collected from a human donor in good health. Both conserved end residues are part of each CDR3. D genes are given only for firm matches. Some rows mark clone size as missing; the rest say once, few, many or name a class of expanded clone.

j_gene | d_gene | v_gene | abundance | CDR3nt | CDR3aa
TRBJ2-7 | TRBD2 | TRBV5-6 | few | TGTGCCAGCAGCCTCCCTGGACTAGCCAACGAGCAGTACTTC | CASSLPGLANEQYF
TRBJ1-4 | - | TRBV9 | - | TGTGCCAGCAGCGTAGGAGCCAGGGCTGAAAAACTGTTTTTT | CASSVGARAEKLFF
TRBJ1-1 | - | TRBV19 | few | TGTGCCAGTAGTCCCCCCGGCCGGGAGGACACTGAAGCTTTCTTT | CASSPPGREDTEAFF
TRBJ2-1 | - | TRBV19 | - | TGTGCCAGTAGTATAGGAGGGAGATCCTACAATGAGCAGTTCTTC | CASSIGGRSYNEQFF
TRBJ1-2 | - | TRBV6-5 | - | TGTGCCAGCACCACGGGGGTGGGGGGCTACACCTTC | CASTTGVGGYTF
TRBJ2-6 | - | TRBV5-4 | - | TGTGCCAGCAGCACTAGGGGGGGCGGGGCCAACGTCCTGACTTTC | CASSTRGGGANVLTF
TRBJ1-2 | - | TRBV27 | few | TGTGCCAGCAGTTTATCTCATAGATATGGCTACACCTTC | CASSLSHRYGYTF
TRBJ2-7 | TRBD1 | TRBV7-8 | - | TGTGCCAGCAGCTTAGCCCAGACAGGGTTCTACGAGCAGTACTTC | CASSLAQTGFYEQYF
TRBJ2-1 | TRBD2 | TRBV18 | - | TGTGCCAGCTCTCTAGCGGAGAGCTCCTACAATGAGCAGTTCTTC | CASSLAESSYNEQFF
TRBJ1-1 | - | TRBV6-1 | - | TGTGCCAGCAGTACCCTAATCCTGAACACTGAAGCTTTCTTT | CASSTLILNTEAFF
TRBJ2-7 | TRBD2 | TRBV6-1 | - | TGTGCCAGCAGTGCTGGAACTAGCGGGACCTACGAGCAGTACTTC | CASSAGTSGTYEQYF
TRBJ1-5 | TRBD1 | TRBV7-9 | - | TGTTCCAGCAGCTTGAGCAACAGGGGTAGCAATCAGCCCCAGCATTTT | CSSSLSNRGSNQPQHF
TRBJ2-5 | TRBD1 | TRBV11-1 | - | TGTGCCAGCAGCCAAGCACATGGGACAGAGTCAAAAGAGACCCAGTACTTC | CASSQAHGTESKETQYF
TRBJ1-2 | TRBD1 | TRBV29-1 | once | TGCAGCGTTGAAGTTTTCAGGGGGGACTATGGCTACACCTTC | CSVEVFRGDYGYTF
TRBJ1-5 | TRBD1 | TRBV27 | once | TGTGCCAGCAGTCAAGGGACAGGGGGCAATCAGCCCCAGCATTTT | CASSQGTGGNQPQHF
TRBJ2-7 | - | TRBV28 | - | TGTGCCAGCAGTTTGTTGTCGGGCGAGCAGTACTTC | CASSLLSGEQYF
TRBJ1-2 | TRBD1 | TRBV14 | - | TGTGCCAGCAGCCCAGGGACAGGGAGAGTCAGTGGCTACACCTTC | CASSPGTGRVSGYTF
TRBJ2-7 | - | TRBV7-9 | - | TGTGCCAGCAGCTTCCCGGGGAATTACTACGAGCAGTACTTC | CASSFPGNYYEQYF
TRBJ1-1 | - | TRBV12-1 | - | TGTGCCAGCAGCTTTGTTGGCCTCTGGGAGATGCACACTGAAGCTTTCTTT | CASSFVGLWEMHTEAFF
TRBJ2-7 | TRBD2 | TRBV5-1 | - | TGCGCCAGCAGCTTGGGCCGTGCGGGGGACGAGCAGTACTTC | CASSLGRAGDEQYF
TRBJ1-3 | - | TRBV2 | - | TGTGCCAGCAGTCCAGGGGCGCGGAACACCATATATTTT | CASSPGARNTIYF
TRBJ2-5 | TRBD2 | TRBV2 | - | TGTGCCAGCAGGCCAAGGACTAGAGGGGAAGAGACCCAGTACTTC | CASRPRTRGEETQYF
TRBJ1-3 | TRBD1 | TRBV10-1 | - | TGCGCCAGCAGTGGCCGCTGGGGACAGGGTCCTGGAAACACCATATATTTT | CASSGRWGQGPGNTIYF
TRBJ1-3 | - | TRBV12-5 | once | TGTGCTAGTGGTTTCTCGACAGTGCCCTCTCTCTCTGGAAACACCATATATTTT | CASGFSTVPSLSGNTIYF
TRBJ1-1 | - | TRBV10-3 | - | TGTGCCATCAGTGAGTCGGCGAACACTGAAGCTTTCTTT | CAISESANTEAFF
TRBJ2-2 | - | TRBV28 | - | TGTGCCAGCAGGAAAGGCACAAGGGGCACCGGGGAGCTGTTTTTT | CASRKGTRGTGELFF
TRBJ2-3 | - | TRBV19 | - | TGTGCCAGTAGTATTACAGGTCTCAGCACAGATACGCAGTATTTT | CASSITGLSTDTQYF
TRBJ2-7 | - | TRBV10-2 | few | TGCGCCAGCAGGAAAACAGAAACCTACGAGCAGTACTTC | CASRKTETYEQYF
TRBJ2-2 | TRBD2 | TRBV4-1 | - | TGCGCCAGCAGCCAATTGTTGGGAGGGTTGAACACCGGGGAGCTGTTTTTT | CASSQLLGGLNTGELFF
TRBJ2-7 | TRBD1 | TRBV15 | - | TGTGCCACCAGCAGAAGACAGGGTGAGGGCTCCGAGCAGTACTTC | CATSRRQGEGSEQYF
TRBJ1-1 | - | TRBV5-1 | - | TGCGCCAGCAGCTTGGACATGAACACTGAAGCTTTCTTT | CASSLDMNTEAFF
TRBJ1-1 | - | TRBV2 | few | TGTGCCAGCAGCTCTGGGACTCCGAACACTGAAGCTTTCTTT | CASSSGTPNTEAFF
TRBJ2-7 | TRBD2 | TRBV6-5 | - | TGTGCCAGCAGTTCCGCGGCGGGAGGGACCTACGAGCAGTACTTC | CASSSAAGGTYEQYF
TRBJ2-7 | - | TRBV11-2 | - | TGTGCCAGCAGCCGGTGGAGGAACGAGCAGTACTTC | CASSRWRNEQYF
TRBJ1-1 | - | TRBV6-1 | - | TGTGCCAGCACCTTCCCGGGGGGGACTGAAGCTTTCTTT | CASTFPGGTEAFF
TRBJ2-5 | - | TRBV5-1 | - | TGCGCCAGCAGCCCTGACAGGCCTCAAGAGACCCAGTACTTC | CASSPDRPQETQYF
TRBJ2-7 | - | TRBV28 | - | TGTGCCAGCAAACGCCAGACTCGGCAGTACTTC | CASKRQTRQYF
TRBJ1-4 | TRBD1 | TRBV5-1 | few | TGCGCCAGCAGCTTCGGAGGGCAGGGGGCAGGGGAAAAACTGTTTTTT | CASSFGGQGAGEKLFF
TRBJ1-4 | TRBD1 | TRBV6-1 | - | TGTGCCAGCAGTGTAGGACAGGATGAAAAACTGTTTTTT | CASSVGQDEKLFF
TRBJ2-1 | - | TRBV5-1 | - | TGCGCCAGCAGCTTGGACGGTTACAATGAGCAGTTCTTC | CASSLDGYNEQFF
TRBJ2-5 | - | TRBV28 | - | TGTGCCAGCAGAACTGGACTGGAGACCCAGTACTTC | CASRTGLETQYF
TRBJ2-7 | TRBD1 | TRBV2 | - | TGTGCCAGTATTCCGGGACAGGGGGCTCGCGAGCAGTACTTC | CASIPGQGAREQYF
TRBJ2-1 | - | TRBV11-2 | - | TGTGCCAGCAGCTTAGGGTGGCTAGTTCATGAGCAGTTCTTC | CASSLGWLVHEQFF
TRBJ2-1 | TRBD2 | TRBV4-1 | - | TGCGCCAGCAGCCAGATACTCTCTATAGCGGGCGGAAACTCCTACAATGAGCAGTTCTTC | CASSQILSIAGGNSYNEQFF
TRBJ1-1 | - | TRBV4-1 | - | TGCGCCAGCAGCCCGTCCCGGGACATGACTGAAGCTTTCTTT | CASSPSRDMTEAFF
TRBJ1-3 | TRBD1 | TRBV5-6 | - | TGTGCCAGCAGCTTGACAGGGGCTGGAAACACCATATATTTT | CASSLTGAGNTIYF
TRBJ2-2 | TRBD2 | TRBV6-5 | - | TGTGCCAGCAGTTTACGGGAGGGCACCGGGGAGCTGTTTTTT | CASSLREGTGELFF
TRBJ2-2 | - | TRBV6-5 | - | TGTGCCAGCAGTGAATTAGCGGTGACCGGGGAGCTGTTTTTT | CASSELAVTGELFF
TRBJ2-6 | TRBD1 | TRBV5-1 | once | TGCGCCAGCAGCTTGGGACAGGGAAACTCTGGGGCCAACGTCCTGACTTTC | CASSLGQGNSGANVLTF
TRBJ1-1 | - | TRBV5-1 | - | TGCGCCAGCAGCTTGAGGGGCGCGAACACTGAAGCTTTCTTT | CASSLRGANTEAFF
TRBJ2-5 | TRBD1 | TRBV5-1 | - | TGCGCCAGCAGACCTGACAGGGTTTGGGGCCAAGAGACCCAGTACTTC | CASRPDRVWGQETQYF
TRBJ1-2 | - | TRBV30 | - | TGTGCCTGGAGTGTGGCCGGCAGGGTGAACTATGGCTACACCTTC | CAWSVAGRVNYGYTF
TRBJ1-5 | - | TRBV10-2 | - | TGCGCCAGCAGGATGGGAGGGGTCGGTCAGCCCCAGCATTTT | CASRMGGVGQPQHF
TRBJ1-1 | - | TRBV7-8 | few | TGTGCCAGCAGCTTAGAGGGAGCTGTGAACACTGAAGCTTTCTTT | CASSLEGAVNTEAFF
TRBJ1-4 | - | TRBV9 | - | TGTGCCAGCACCTCGGGGATAAATGAAAAACTGTTTTTT | CASTSGINEKLFF